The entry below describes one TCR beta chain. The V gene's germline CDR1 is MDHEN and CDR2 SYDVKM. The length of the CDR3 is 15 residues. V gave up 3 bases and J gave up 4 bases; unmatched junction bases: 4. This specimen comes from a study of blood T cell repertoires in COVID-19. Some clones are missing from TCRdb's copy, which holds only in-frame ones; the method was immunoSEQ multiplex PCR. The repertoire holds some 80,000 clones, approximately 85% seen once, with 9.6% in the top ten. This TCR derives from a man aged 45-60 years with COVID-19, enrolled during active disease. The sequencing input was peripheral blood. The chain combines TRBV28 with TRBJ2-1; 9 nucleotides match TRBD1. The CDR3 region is CASSFRTGDYNEQFF. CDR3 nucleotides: TGTGCCAGCAGTTTTCGGACAGGGGATTACAATGAGCAGTTCTTC.